The 2 T cell receptor beta chains presented below share a single source sample, sequenced in a study of graft-versus-host responses after intestinal transplantation. Their antigens are not known. Assay used: immunoSEQ multiplex PCR; TCRdb lists only in-frame clones, some missing. The repertoire includes tens of thousands of clones, approximately 88% of them detected once, and 2.5% sits in the top ten. The input for sequencing was unstimulated CD8+ T cells sorted from spleen or lymph node cells, taken before intestinal transplant. These receptor sequences come from a human donor who received an intestinal transplant.

The gene calls are TRBV2 and TRBJ2-5; D not resolved. The end of the DNA aligns better with TRBJ2-7, so the J call may be wrong. The CDR3 sequence is 12 residues long. The V gene's germline CDR1 is SNHLY and CDR2 FYNNEI. The CDR3 spells CASRESSYEQYF. DNA for the CDR3: TGTGCCAGCAGGGAAAGCTCCTACGAGCAGTACTTC.

The rearrangement joins TRBV4-1 to TRBJ2-3; the D is unclear. This CDR3 region has 18 residues. The V end was cut by 1 base, the J end by 2 bases, with 19 bases between. Germline-derived CDR1 and CDR2 are MGHRA and YSYEKL. DNA of the CDR3: TGCGCCAGCAGCCAAGTCCTTTACCGCGGAGATTCCACAGATACGCAGTATTTT. This gives the protein CASSQVLYRGDSTDTQYF.